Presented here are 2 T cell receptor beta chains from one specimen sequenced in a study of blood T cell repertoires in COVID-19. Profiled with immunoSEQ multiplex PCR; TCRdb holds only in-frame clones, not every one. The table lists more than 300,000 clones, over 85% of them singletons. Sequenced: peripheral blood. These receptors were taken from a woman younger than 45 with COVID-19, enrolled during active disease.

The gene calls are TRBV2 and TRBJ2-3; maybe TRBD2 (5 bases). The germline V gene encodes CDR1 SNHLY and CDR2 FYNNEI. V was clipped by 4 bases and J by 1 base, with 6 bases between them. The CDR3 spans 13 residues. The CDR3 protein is CASSVEGTDTQYF. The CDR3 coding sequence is TGTGCCAGCAGTGTGGAGGGCACAGATACGCAGTATTTT. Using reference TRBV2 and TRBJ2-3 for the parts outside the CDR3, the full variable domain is EPEVTQTPSHQVTQMGQEVILRCVPISNHLYFYWYRQILGQKVEFLVSFYNNEISEKSEIFDDQFSVERPDGSNFTLKIRSTKLEDSAMYFCASSVEGTDTQYFGPGTRLTVL.

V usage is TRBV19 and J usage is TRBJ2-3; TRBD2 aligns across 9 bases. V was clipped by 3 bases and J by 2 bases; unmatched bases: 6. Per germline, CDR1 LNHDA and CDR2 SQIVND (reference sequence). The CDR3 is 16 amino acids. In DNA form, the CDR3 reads TGTGCCAGTAGTATCATTAGCGGGGGTCACACAGATACGCAGTATTTT. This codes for CASSIISGGHTDTQYF.